This TCR beta chain was recovered during a study of T cell changes during pregnancy in multiple sclerosis. The data were produced by immunoSEQ multiplex PCR, yet TCRdb's version contains in-frame clones alone and is incomplete. Of around 62,000 clones listed, about nine tenths were seen once; the top ten hold 1.5%. The source is a female donor with multiple sclerosis, enrolled in a pregnancy study. Sequenced here: peripheral blood, sampled in the third trimester of pregnancy.

The CDR3 coding sequence is TGTGCCAGCAGCTCTAGGGGGGGAAACATTCAGTACTTC. This codes for CASSSRGGNIQYF. The chain uses TRBV11-2 and TRBJ2-4; TRBD2 is a possible D gene (7 bases). CDR1 is SGHAT and CDR2 is FQNNGV in the germline V gene. The V and J ends lost 4 bases and 6 bases respectively, with 10 bases between them. This CDR3 comprises 13 residues.